This passage covers 15 T cell receptor beta chains from one sample sequenced in a study of human T cells and chemical hapten exposure (dated by TCRdb to the early 2020s). The library was built by means of RACE. Sequencing took place on a NextSeq 500. TCRdb trimmed public reads at Q25 via fastp, called clones via MiXCR and kept in-frame beta chains. Rows with a matching CDR3 protein are joined into one entry that keeps the most common DNA and genes. The sample records about 200,000 distinct CDR3 sequences, under 25% of which are singletons. The ten most abundant clones make up under 2.5% of the sample. The intended sense of this specimen's time point label: patch test 3, about 24 weeks after DPC sensitization. Interpreted using the paper, the treatment or condition label stands for: therapeutic diphenylcyclopropenone sensitization with weekly scalp DPC. The sample in question was whole blood, obtained in connection with sensitization to the hapten diphenylcyclopropenone (DPC). These receptors were collected from a woman between 40 and 50 years old with alopecia areata. Some clones in this sample may be carry-over from other donors' samples.

This clonotype has just a few counts. V and J are TRBV11-1 and TRBJ2-7; D is uncertain. CDR1 and CDR2 (germline): SGHAT, FQDESV (reference sequence). The V and J ends lost 1 base and 2 bases respectively, with 9 bases between them. The CDR3 runs to 14 residues. The CDR3 loop is CASSLVAGAYEQYF. In DNA form, the CDR3 reads TGTGCCAGCAGCTTAGTCGCCGGTGCCTACGAGCAGTACTTC.

This clonotype was observed a handful of times. The chain joins TRBV7-9 to TRBJ1-2; tentative D call: TRBD1 (5 bases). Germline CDR1 SEHNR, CDR2 FQNEAQ (reference sequence). The CDR3 sequence is 13 residues long. V dropped 5 bases and J dropped 4 bases, with 11 bases sitting between them. As DNA, the CDR3 is TGTGCCAGCAGCCCCCGGGGCCTCTATGGCTACACCTTC. Encoded protein: CASSPRGLYGYTF.

The chain has TRBV7-2 and TRBJ2-7; D gene uncertain. The CDR3 spans 12 residues. The V end lost 0 bases, the J end lost 4 bases, and 4 bases lay between the germline ends. Per the germline V gene, CDR1 is SGHTA and CDR2 is FQGNSA. The CDR3 loop reads CASSLAAYEQYF. The CDR3 DNA reads as TGTGCCAGCAGCTTAGCTGCTTACGAGCAGTACTTC.

The V and J genes are TRBV6-2 or TRBV6-3 and TRBJ1-5; possible D gene TRBD1, 6 bases. CDR1 MNHEY and CDR2 SVGEGT come from the germline V gene. Trimming took 7 bases from V and 0 from J, leaving 10 bases between them. This CDR3 is 14 amino acids long. The chain's CDR3 is CASNDRSSNQPQHF. DNA of the CDR3: TGTGCCAGCAACGACAGGAGTAGCAATCAGCCCCAGCATTTT.

This clonotype was seen only a few times. The chain combines TRBV5-1 with TRBJ2-5; 10 bases map to TRBD1. The trim removed 0 bases at V and 3 bases at J, leaving 2 bases unmatched. CDR1 is SGHRS and CDR2 is YFSETQ in the germline V gene. The CDR3 loop spans 15 amino acids. CDR3 in DNA: TGCGCCAGCAGCTTGGGGGGGACAGGGGAAGAGACCCAGTACTTC. Translating it yields CASSLGGTGEETQYF.

There are many counts of this clonotype. J is TRBJ1-2 and V is TRBV27, with a possible D match to TRBD1 (6 bases). CDR3 length: 17 amino acids. Germline V gives CDR1 MNHEY, CDR2 SMNVEV (reference sequence). V was pared by 5 bases and J by 4 bases, with 23 bases between. The CDR3 nucleotides read TGTGCCAGCAGTCACCGTGGTCGGGGGCTCACCTCCTATGGCTACACCTTC. Translating gives CASSHRGRGLTSYGYTF.

This clonotype turned up a few times. The chain recombines TRBV20-1 with TRBJ2-3, with D possibly TRBD2 on 5 matching bases. CDR1 and CDR2 from the germline V gene are DFQATT and SNEGSKA (reference sequence). Trimming took 0 bases from V and 7 from J, leaving 8 bases between them. This CDR3 has 12 residues. This chain's CDR3 is CSARDTGNTQYF. The CDR3 DNA follows: TGCAGTGCTAGAGATACGGGAAATACGCAGTATTTT.

Only a few counts were recorded for this clonotype. The chain recombines TRBV20-1 with TRBJ1-2; D gene unclear. Trimming shortened V by 4 bases and J by 14 bases, and 14 bases separated the two germline ends. Per germline, CDR1 DFQATT and CDR2 SNEGSKA (reference sequence). The CDR3 length is 10 residues. The CDR3 loop reads CSATTEKGTF. CDR3 DNA: TGCAGTGCTACGACGGAAAAGGGTACCTTC.

V usage is TRBV6-1 and J usage is TRBJ1-2; D might be TRBD1 (5 bases). V was pared by 10 bases and J by 4 bases, with 13 bases between. The CDR3 spans 12 residues. The germline gives CDR1 MNHNS, CDR2 SASEGT. CDR3: CATGAGSYGYTF. DNA of the CDR3: TGTGCCACAGGAGCAGGGAGCTATGGCTACACCTTC.

V and J are TRBV7-2 and TRBJ2-1, with D perhaps TRBD1 or TRBD2 (5 bases each). Trimming pared 5 bases from V and 4 bases from J, leaving 15 bases between. This CDR3 region has 15 residues. CDR1 is SGHTA, CDR2 FQGNSA, per germline. CDR3 nucleotide sequence: TGTGCCAGCAGCCCCCGGGCCGGGGCATACAATGAGCAGTTCTTC. It encodes CASSPRAGAYNEQFF.

This clonotype was seen only a few times. The chain employs TRBV20-1 and TRBJ2-1; TRBD2 aligns across 7 bases. With V trimmed by 3 bases and J by 4 bases, 9 bases remained unmatched. Germline assignment: CDR1 DFQATT and CDR2 SNEGSKA (reference sequence). The CDR3 is 15 residues long. CDR3 region: CSARERGGGYNEQFF. CDR3 bases: TGCAGTGCTAGGGAGCGGGGCGGGGGATACAATGAGCAGTTCTTC.

This clonotype was seen a handful of times. The V gene is TRBV29-1, the J gene TRBJ2-4; TRBD2 aligns across 11 bases. The V segment lost 7 bases and the J segment 4 bases; nucleotides outside the gene matches: 3. There are 13 residues in the CDR3. Germline V CDR1 and CDR2: SQVTM, ANQGSEA. The CDR3 spells CSGRTSGKNIQYF. In DNA, the CDR3 is TGCAGCGGACGGACTAGCGGGAAAAACATTCAGTACTTC.

The chain joins TRBV29-1 to TRBJ1-6; D is unresolved. The CDR3 contains 14 residues. Germline V gene data show CDR1 as SQVTM and CDR2 as ANQGSEA. V was pared by 4 bases and J by 0 bases, with 7 bases between. The CDR3 nucleotides are TGCAGCGTTGGTGAGAGCTCCTATAATTCACCCCTCCACTTT. Translation gives CSVGESSYNSPLHF.

This clonotype was recorded a few times. The CDR3 region is CASTKRGGAGTSVYNEQFF. The CDR3 DNA sequence: TGTGCCAGCACTAAACGGGGGGGGGCCGGGACTAGCGTTTACAATGAGCAGTTCTTC. The chain combines TRBV6-6 with TRBJ2-1, with 10 bases fitting TRBD2. Germline V gives CDR1 MNHNY, CDR2 SVGAGI (reference sequence). With 7 bases clipped from V and 4 bases from J, the junction kept 19 bases outside the gene matches. This CDR3 contains 19 residues.

The gene calls are TRBV29-1 and TRBJ1-1; D might be TRBD1 (6 bases). V gave up 5 bases and J gave up 1 base, with 14 bases separating them. Germline CDR1 and CDR2: SQVTM and ANQGSEA. The CDR3 contains 14 residues. The CDR3 region is CSVTGNGRNTEAFF. For the CDR3, the DNA is TGCAGCGTTACAGGGAACGGGAGGAACACTGAAGCTTTCTTT.